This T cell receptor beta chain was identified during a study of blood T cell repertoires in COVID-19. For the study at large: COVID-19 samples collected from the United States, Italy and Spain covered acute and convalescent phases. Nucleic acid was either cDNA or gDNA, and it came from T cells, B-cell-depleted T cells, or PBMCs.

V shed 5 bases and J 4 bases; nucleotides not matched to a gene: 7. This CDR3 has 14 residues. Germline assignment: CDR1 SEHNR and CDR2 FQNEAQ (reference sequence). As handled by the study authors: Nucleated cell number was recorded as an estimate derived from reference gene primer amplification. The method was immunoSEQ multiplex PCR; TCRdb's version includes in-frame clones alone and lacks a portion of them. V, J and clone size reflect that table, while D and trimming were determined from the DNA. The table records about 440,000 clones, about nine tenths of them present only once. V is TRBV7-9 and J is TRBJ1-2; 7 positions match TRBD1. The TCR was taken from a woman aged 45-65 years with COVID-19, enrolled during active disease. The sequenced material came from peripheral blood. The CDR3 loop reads CASSPRDSLYGYTF. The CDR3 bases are TGTGCCAGCAGCCCACGGGACAGCCTCTATGGCTACACCTTC.